This TCR beta chain was observed in a study of CD8 T cells in ankylosing spondylitis. Study-wide results and caveats: As reported, disease-linked clones showed significant enrichment in matched ankylosing spondylitis synovial fluid. CD8+ cells made up the disease-linked clones, which were relatively rare in peripheral blood. A motif of seven or eight highly homologous TCR beta variants was seen as apparently characteristic of ankylosing spondylitis blood. Reports of some motif variants in reactive arthritis synovial fluid and blood predate this one.

In making TCR beta libraries, quantitative 5'-RACE with molecular barcodes was used. A single record per CDR3 protein comes from TCRdb applying MiXCR to the 5' RACE reads. The data show around 770,000 distinct CDR3 sequences, around 20% seen once. This clonotype came up a few times. What it recognizes is unknown. This CDR3 has 15 residues. V gave up 0 bases and J gave up 9 bases, with 15 bases separating them. In germline, CDR1 is LGHNA, CDR2 YSLEER. Material: blood, either unsorted or a sorted T cell fraction (not recorded which). V and J are TRBV4-3 and TRBJ2-1; no clear D gene. This clonotype was obtained from a male donor with ankylosing spondylitis. The CDR3, as DNA: TGCGCCAGCAGCCAAGATGGGGTACGTATCAGTGAGCAGTTCTTC. Its protein product is CASSQDGVRISEQFF.